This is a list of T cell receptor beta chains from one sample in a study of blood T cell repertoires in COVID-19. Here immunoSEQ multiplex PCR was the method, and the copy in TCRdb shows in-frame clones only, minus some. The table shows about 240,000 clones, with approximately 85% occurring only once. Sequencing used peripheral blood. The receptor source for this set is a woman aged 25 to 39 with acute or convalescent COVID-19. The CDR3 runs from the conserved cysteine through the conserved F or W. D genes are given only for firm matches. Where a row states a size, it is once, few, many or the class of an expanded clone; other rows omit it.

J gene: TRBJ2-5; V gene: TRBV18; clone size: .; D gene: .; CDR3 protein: CASSLGAQETQYF; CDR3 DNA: TGTGCCAGCTCATTAGGGGCCCAAGAGACCCAGTACTTC
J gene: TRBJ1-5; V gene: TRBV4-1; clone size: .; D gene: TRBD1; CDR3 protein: CASRSGTGVDQPQHF; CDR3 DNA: TGCGCCAGCAGATCCGGGACAGGGGTGGATCAGCCCCAGCATTTT
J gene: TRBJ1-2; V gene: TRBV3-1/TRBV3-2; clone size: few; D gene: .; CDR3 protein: CASSQVQGANYGYTF; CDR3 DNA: TGTGCCAGCAGCCAGGTACAGGGAGCTAACTATGGCTACACCTTC
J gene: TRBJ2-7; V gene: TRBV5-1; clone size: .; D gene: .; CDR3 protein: CASSLVTYEQYF; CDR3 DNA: TGCGCCAGCAGCTTGGTCACCTACGAGCAGTACTTC
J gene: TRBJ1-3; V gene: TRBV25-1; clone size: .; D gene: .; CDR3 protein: CAIYDGVYNTIYF; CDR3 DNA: TGTGCCATCTATGACGGGGTGTACAACACCATATATTTT
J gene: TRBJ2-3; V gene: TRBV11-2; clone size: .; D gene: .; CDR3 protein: CASSLVGSPRTDTQYF; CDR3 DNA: TGTGCCAGCAGCTTAGTTGGGAGCCCTCGCACAGATACGCAGTATTTT
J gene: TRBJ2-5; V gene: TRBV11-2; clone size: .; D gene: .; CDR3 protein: CASSFEGVRETQYF; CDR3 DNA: TGTGCCAGCAGCTTCGAGGGGGTTCGAGAGACCCAGTACTTC
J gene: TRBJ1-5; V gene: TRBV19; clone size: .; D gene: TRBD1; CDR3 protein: CASSRTGSNQPQHF; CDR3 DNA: TGTGCCAGTAGCCGGACAGGGTCGAATCAGCCCCAGCATTTT
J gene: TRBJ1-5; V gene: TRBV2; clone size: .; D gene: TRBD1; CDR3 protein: CASELRQGNQPQHF; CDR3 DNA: TGTGCCAGCGAGCTCAGACAGGGTAATCAGCCCCAGCATTTT
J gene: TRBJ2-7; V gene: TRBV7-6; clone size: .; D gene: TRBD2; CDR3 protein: CASSLRPAGDEQYF; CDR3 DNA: TGTGCCAGCAGCTTGCGACCCGCGGGGGACGAGCAGTACTTC